The T cell receptor (beta chain) described here comes from a study of T cells in Graves' hyperthyroidism and ophthalmopathy. Trimming cost V 4 bases and J 1 base; bases outside gene matches: 11. CDR1 and CDR2 (germline): SNHLY, FYNNEI. The length of the CDR3 is 18 residues. This clonotype was picked up many times. The source material, RNA transcripts, was used to amplify TCR beta CDR3 regions. HTBI primers were employed in a first-round RT-PCR of the TCR CDR3. TCRdb passed the multiplex PCR reads through MiXCR, listing each CDR3 protein once. The table includes 500,000 or so distinct CDR3 sequences, more than 15% detected once.

Sequencing was done on a sample of blood. The chain carries TRBV2 and TRBJ2-5, with 11 bases fitting TRBD2. This sequence originates from a woman under 40 with Graves' ophthalmopathy. DNA of the CDR3: TGTGCCAGCAGTGCCGGGACTAGCGGAGGGCGGAGCCAAGAGACCCAGTACTTC. This encodes CASSAGTSGGRSQETQYF.